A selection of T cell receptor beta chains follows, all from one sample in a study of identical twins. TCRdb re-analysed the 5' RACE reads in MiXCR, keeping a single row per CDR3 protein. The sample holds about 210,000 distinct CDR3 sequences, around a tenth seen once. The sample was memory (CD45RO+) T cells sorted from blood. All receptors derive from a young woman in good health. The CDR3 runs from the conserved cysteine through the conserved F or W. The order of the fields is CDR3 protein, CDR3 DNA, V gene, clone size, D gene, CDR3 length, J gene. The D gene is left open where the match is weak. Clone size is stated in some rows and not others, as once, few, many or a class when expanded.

CASSDDRLKETQYF | TGTGCCAGCAGCGACGACCGTCTGAAAGAGACCCAGTACTTC | TRBV7-9 | many | . | 14 | TRBJ2-5
CSAPLDRSYGYTF | TGCAGTGCTCCTCTCGACAGAAGCTATGGCTACACCTTC | TRBV20-1 | many | . | 13 | TRBJ1-2
CASAVGTETQYF | TGTGCCAGCGCGGTGGGAACAGAGACCCAGTACTTC | TRBV6-2/TRBV6-3 | few | . | 12 | TRBJ2-5
CASSLRRSVEAFF | TGTGCCAGCAGCCTCCGACGTTCTGTTGAAGCTTTCTTT | TRBV3-1 | many | . | 13 | TRBJ1-1
CASSPKYFTDTQYF | TGTGCCAGCAGCCCAAAATACTTCACAGATACGCAGTATTTT | TRBV9 | . | . | 14 | TRBJ2-3
CASSTQGTDTQYF | TGCGCCAGCAGCACACAGGGCACAGATACGCAGTATTTT | TRBV4-1 | few | . | 13 | TRBJ2-3
CSAAKGGPNEQFF | TGCAGTGCCGCGAAGGGGGGACCCAATGAGCAGTTCTTC | TRBV20-1 | . | . | 13 | TRBJ2-1
CASSSGTSGIWGNNEQFF | TGTGCCAGCAGCTCCGGGACTAGCGGGATATGGGGGAACAATGAGCAGTTCTTC | TRBV11-2 | many | TRBD2 | 18 | TRBJ2-1
CATSQGMNTEAFF | TGTGCCACCAGCCAGGGAATGAACACTGAAGCTTTCTTT | TRBV7-9 | . | . | 13 | TRBJ1-1
CASSLAQETQYF | TGCGCCAGCAGCTTGGCCCAAGAGACCCAGTACTTC | TRBV7-9 | many | . | 12 | TRBJ2-5
CASSQLAGEETQYF | TGTGCCAGCAGCCAGCTAGCGGGAGAAGAGACCCAGTACTTC | TRBV14 | . | TRBD2 | 14 | TRBJ2-5
CASSLAGQFHTF | TGTGCCAGCAGTTTAGCGGGACAGTTCCACACCTTC | TRBV12-3/TRBV12-4 | few | TRBD1 | 12 | TRBJ1-2
CASTSTRYNEQFF | TGTGCCAGCACCTCCACCAGGTACAATGAGCAGTTCTTC | TRBV11-2 | many | . | 13 | TRBJ2-1
CAISESKLAGQTYEQYF | TGTGCCATCAGTGAGTCGAAACTAGCGGGACAGACCTACGAGCAGTACTTC | TRBV10-3 | few | TRBD2 | 17 | TRBJ2-7
CASSLVGSYGAFF | TGCGCCAGCAGCTTGGTGGGCTCATACGGAGCTTTCTTT | TRBV5-1 | . | . | 13 | TRBJ1-1
CASSLRDSLFRGQGNEQFF | TGTGCCAGCAGCTTACGGGACAGTCTATTTAGAGGACAGGGCAATGAGCAGTTCTTC | TRBV7-8 | few | TRBD1 | 19 | TRBJ2-1
CASSLNYPDTQYF | TGTGCCAGCAGCCTAAATTACCCAGATACGCAGTATTTT | TRBV12-3/TRBV12-4 | . | . | 13 | TRBJ2-3
CASRQGLSGTDTQYF | TGTGCCAGCCGACAGGGACTCTCCGGCACAGATACGCAGTATTTT | TRBV6-1 | many | . | 15 | TRBJ2-3
CASSFRGQEWFEQYF | TGTGCCAGCAGCTTTAGGGGCCAGGAGTGGTTTGAGCAGTACTTC | TRBV7-9 | many | . | 15 | TRBJ2-7
CASSPTRENRQFF | TGTGCCAGCAGCCCGACTCGGGAGAATCGGCAGTTCTTC | TRBV3-1 | . | . | 13 | TRBJ2-1
CASSLVRGGTQYF | TGTGCCAGCAGCTTAGTCCGGGGAGGGACGCAGTATTTT | TRBV7-2 | . | TRBD2 | 13 | TRBJ2-3
CASSRRDSWIKFF | TGTGCCAGCAGCAGAAGGGACAGTTGGATTAAGTTCTTC | TRBV7-9 | . | TRBD1 | 13 | TRBJ2-1
CASRWDGSPEAFF | TGTGCCAGCAGATGGGACGGTAGCCCTGAAGCTTTCTTT | TRBV5-4 | . | . | 13 | TRBJ1-1
CAISQGGSNQPQHF | TGTGCCATCTCCCAGGGGGGTTCGAATCAGCCCCAGCATTTT | TRBV12-3/TRBV12-4 | many | TRBD1 | 14 | TRBJ1-5
CATRTRPNTGELFF | TGTGCCACCAGAACTAGACCGAACACCGGGGAGCTGTTTTTT | TRBV6-1 | many | . | 14 | TRBJ2-2
CASSEGLTMYTEQFF | TGTGCCAGCAGTGAGGGGCTTACTATGTACACTGAGCAGTTCTTC | TRBV6-1 | . | . | 15 | TRBJ2-1
CSARDRTGRGGETQYF | TGCAGTGCTAGAGATCGGACAGGGAGGGGAGGAGAGACCCAGTACTTC | TRBV20-1 | few | . | 16 | TRBJ2-5
CASSLGAPVSSYEQYF | TGCGCCAGCAGTCTCGGCGCGCCCGTTAGCTCCTACGAGCAGTACTTC | TRBV23-1 | many | . | 16 | TRBJ2-7
CASRRARRDNEQFF | TGCGCCAGCAGGAGGGCCCGTAGAGATAATGAGCAGTTCTTC | TRBV10-2 | many | . | 14 | TRBJ2-1
CASSVSGGGAYEQFF | TGTGCCAGCAGCGTATCTGGCGGGGGGGCCTATGAGCAGTTCTTC | TRBV9 | . | TRBD2 | 15 | TRBJ2-1
CSASSSGRGETQYF | TGCAGTGCTAGTAGTAGCGGGAGAGGTGAGACCCAGTACTTC | TRBV20-1 | . | TRBD2 | 14 | TRBJ2-5
CASSSVVSGRGDTQYF | TGTGCCAGCAGCTCCGTCGTGAGCGGGAGAGGGGATACGCAGTATTTT | TRBV5-6 | . | TRBD2 | 16 | TRBJ2-3
CASSPTIAASTDTQYF | TGTGCCAGCAGTCCTACTATAGCGGCTAGCACAGATACGCAGTATTTT | TRBV6-4 | . | . | 16 | TRBJ2-3
CASSRGRSGGELFF | TGTGCCAGCAGCCGGGGACGAAGTGGGGGGGAGCTGTTTTTT | TRBV6-1 | few | . | 14 | TRBJ2-2
CASSSQGNFYGYTF | TGTGCCAGCAGTTCTCAGGGTAACTTCTATGGCTACACCTTC | TRBV27 | few | . | 14 | TRBJ1-2
CASSLRDTVWEKLFF | TGTGCCAGCAGTCTCCGGGACACGGTATGGGAAAAACTGTTTTTT | TRBV12-3/TRBV12-4 | many | . | 15 | TRBJ1-4
CASSSRQAEAEQYF | TGTGCCAGCAGCTCCCGACAGGCGGAGGCCGAGCAGTACTTC | TRBV3-1 | few | . | 14 | TRBJ2-7
CASSLGGLANNEQFF | TGTGCCAGCAGCTTGGGGGGACTAGCAAACAATGAGCAGTTCTTC | TRBV5-6 | few | TRBD2 | 15 | TRBJ2-1
CASWGADRGPEQFF | TGTGCCAGCTGGGGTGCCGACAGGGGCCCCGAGCAGTTCTTC | TRBV6-2/TRBV6-3 | few | TRBD1 | 14 | TRBJ2-1
CASSFLENTGELFF | TGTGCCAGCAGTTTTCTAGAGAACACCGGGGAGCTGTTTTTT | TRBV6-5 | . | . | 14 | TRBJ2-2
CASSLTSPTDTQYF | TGCGCCAGCAGCTTGACGAGCCCCACAGATACGCAGTATTTT | TRBV5-1 | many | . | 14 | TRBJ2-3
CSASLQGRGNTDTQYF | TGCAGTGCTAGTCTACAGGGTCGGGGTAACACAGATACGCAGTATTTT | TRBV20-1 | many | . | 16 | TRBJ2-3
CASSADAGGIDEQFF | TGTGCCAGCAGCGCAGACGCGGGGGGGATAGATGAGCAGTTCTTC | TRBV9 | few | TRBD2 | 15 | TRBJ2-1
CASTRRGGVAGELFF | TGTGCCAGCACAAGGAGAGGGGGGGTTGCCGGGGAGCTGTTTTTT | TRBV6-1 | few | . | 15 | TRBJ2-2
CSARDWEETQYF | TGCAGTGCTAGAGATTGGGAGGAGACCCAGTACTTC | TRBV20-1 | many | . | 12 | TRBJ2-5
CASSSPGRVGEQYF | TGTGCCAGCAGCTCGCCGGGACGAGTAGGCGAGCAGTACTTC | TRBV5-4 | few | . | 14 | TRBJ2-7
CASSSTWGEKLFF | TGTGCCAGCAGCTCGACATGGGGTGAAAAACTGTTTTTT | TRBV7-3 | . | . | 13 | TRBJ1-4
CSARVLAGSYYEQYF | TGCAGTGCTAGAGTACTAGCGGGAAGCTACTACGAGCAGTACTTC | TRBV20-1 | . | TRBD2 | 15 | TRBJ2-7
CASRRPMGTGGAGNTIYF | TGTGCCAGCAGGCGACCGATGGGGACAGGGGGCGCAGGAAACACCATATATTTT | TRBV6-1 | . | TRBD1 | 18 | TRBJ1-3
CASSFGGVAYNEQFF | TGTGCCAGCAGCTTCGGGGGGGTTGCCTACAATGAGCAGTTCTTC | TRBV5-6 | . | TRBD2 | 15 | TRBJ2-1
CASRRTSGGRLPYNEQFF | TGTGCCAGTAGGAGGACTAGCGGGGGCAGACTCCCCTACAATGAGCAGTTCTTC | TRBV19 | few | TRBD2 | 18 | TRBJ2-1
CCARLAGVADTQYF | TGCTGTGCTAGACTAGCGGGAGTGGCAGATACGCAGTATTTT | TRBV20-1 | . | TRBD2 | 14 | TRBJ2-3